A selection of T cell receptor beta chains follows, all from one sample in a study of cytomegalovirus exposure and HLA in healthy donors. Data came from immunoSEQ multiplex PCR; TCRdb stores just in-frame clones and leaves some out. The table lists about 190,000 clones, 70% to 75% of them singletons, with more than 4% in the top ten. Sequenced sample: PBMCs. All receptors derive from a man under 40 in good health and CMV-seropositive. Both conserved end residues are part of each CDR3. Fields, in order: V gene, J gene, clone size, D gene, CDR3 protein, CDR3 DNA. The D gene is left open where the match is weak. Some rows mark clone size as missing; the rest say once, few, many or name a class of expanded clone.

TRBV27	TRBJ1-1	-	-	CASSFSGTTEAFF	TGTGCCAGCAGTTTCTCAGGAACCACTGAAGCTTTCTTT
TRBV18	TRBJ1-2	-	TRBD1	CASSPQDRAPGYTF	TGTGCCAGCTCACCACAGGACAGGGCTCCGGGCTACACCTTC
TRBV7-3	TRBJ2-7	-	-	CASSEGPAYEQYF	TGTGCCAGCAGCGAGGGCCCAGCCTACGAGCAGTACTTC
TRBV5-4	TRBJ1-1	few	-	CASSLTGQNTEAFF	TGTGCCAGCAGCTTAACAGGGCAGAACACTGAAGCTTTCTTT
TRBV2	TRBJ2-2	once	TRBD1	CASSGQGGSGELFF	TGTGCCAGCAGCGGACAGGGAGGAAGCGGGGAGCTGTTTTTT
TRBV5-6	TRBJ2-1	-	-	CASSFFDEQFF	TGTGCCAGCAGCTTTTTCGATGAGCAGTTCTTC
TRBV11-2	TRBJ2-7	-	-	CASSLFSYEQYF	TGTGCCAGCAGCCTCTTTTCGTACGAGCAGTACTTC
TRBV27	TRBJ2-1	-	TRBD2	CASSFAPGTRAYNEQFF	TGTGCCAGCAGTTTCGCTCCCGGGACTAGGGCCTACAATGAGCAGTTCTTC
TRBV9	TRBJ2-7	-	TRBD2	CASSATSGTSHEQYF	TGTGCCAGCAGCGCAACCTCCGGGACTAGCCACGAGCAGTACTTC
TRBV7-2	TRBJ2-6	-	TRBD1	CASSLRQGSGANVLTF	TGTGCCAGCAGCTTACGACAGGGCTCTGGGGCCAACGTCCTGACTTTC
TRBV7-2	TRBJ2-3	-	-	CASSSRVWGGPGTDTQYF	TGTGCCAGCAGCTCCCGGGTGTGGGGGGGGCCGGGGACAGATACGCAGTATTTT
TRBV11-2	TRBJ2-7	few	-	CASSSQGIYEQYF	TGTGCCAGCAGCTCACAGGGCATCTACGAGCAGTACTTC
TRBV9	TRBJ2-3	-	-	CASSVEGEGTDTQYF	TGTGCCAGCAGCGTAGAAGGGGAGGGCACAGATACGCAGTATTTT
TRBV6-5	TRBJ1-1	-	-	CASSHRVWAEAFF	TGTGCCAGCAGTCACAGGGTATGGGCTGAAGCTTTCTTT
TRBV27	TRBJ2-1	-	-	CASGFGGAEGNEQFF	TGTGCCAGCGGGTTTGGGGGGGCTGAGGGAAATGAGCAGTTCTTC
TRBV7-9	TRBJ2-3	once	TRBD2	CASTTPGAREGTDTQYF	TGTGCCAGCACCACCCCCGGCGCCCGGGAGGGCACAGATACGCAGTATTTT
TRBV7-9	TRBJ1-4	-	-	CASSLATGSNEKLFF	TGTGCCAGCAGCTTAGCGACCGGGTCGAATGAAAAACTGTTTTTT
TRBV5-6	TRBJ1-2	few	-	CASSAGVDIYTF	TGTGCCAGCAGTGCGGGAGTGGATATCTACACCTTC
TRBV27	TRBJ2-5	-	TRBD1	CASSEQGARQYF	TGTGCCAGCAGTGAACAGGGGGCGCGGCAGTACTTC
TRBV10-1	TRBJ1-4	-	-	CASSEARHATNEKLFF	TGCGCCAGCAGTGAGGCCCGACACGCAACTAATGAAAAACTGTTTTTT
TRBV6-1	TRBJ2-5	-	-	CASSEMRGETQYF	TGTGCCAGCAGTGAAATGCGGGGTGAGACCCAGTACTTC
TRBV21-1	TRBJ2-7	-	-	CASSKVGGLAGEPYEQYF	TGTGCCAGCAGCAAAGTTGGGGGACTAGCGGGGGAGCCCTACGAGCAGTACTTC
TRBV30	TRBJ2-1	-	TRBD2	CAWSATRTSGVGNEQFF	TGTGCCTGGAGTGCAACTCGGACTAGTGGGGTGGGCAATGAGCAGTTCTTC
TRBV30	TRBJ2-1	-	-	CAWVRGGNEQFF	TGTGCCTGGGTGCGGGGTGGGAATGAGCAGTTCTTC
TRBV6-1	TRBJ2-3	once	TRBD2	CASSDLRGSTDTQYF	TGTGCCAGCAGTGACTTGCGGGGGAGCACAGATACGCAGTATTTT
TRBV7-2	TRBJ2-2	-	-	CASSPRVVGSGELFF	TGTGCCAGCAGCCCGCGGGTAGTGGGGAGCGGGGAGCTGTTTTTT
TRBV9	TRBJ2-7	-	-	CASSVGGGANEQYF	TGTGCCAGCAGCGTAGGGGGGGGCGCGAACGAGCAGTACTTC
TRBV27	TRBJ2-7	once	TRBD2	CASSLGGSSYEQYF	TGTGCCAGCAGTTTGGGGGGGAGCTCCTACGAGCAGTACTTC
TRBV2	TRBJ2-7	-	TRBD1	CASRAGTGDYEQYF	TGTGCCAGCAGGGCCGGGACAGGGGACTACGAGCAGTACTTC
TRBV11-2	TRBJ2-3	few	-	CASSPRELGTQYF	TGTGCCAGCAGCCCCCGGGAGCTGGGTACGCAGTATTTT
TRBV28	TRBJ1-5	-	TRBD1	CASSFPTGGLENQPQHF	TGTGCCAGCAGTTTCCCGACAGGGGGCCTAGAAAATCAGCCCCAGCATTTT